This T cell receptor (beta chain) is from a study of T cells in Graves' hyperthyroidism and ophthalmopathy (dated by TCRdb to the late 2010s). General notes on the study: Peripheral blood was sampled at the time of initial diagnosis, prior to any treatment. For training and testing, the 100 or so patients in the discovery cohort were randomly divided in a 7:3 ratio. According to the paper, TCR Vbeta CDR3 sequencing was carried out on about 140 peripheral blood samples, which came from around 43 ophthalmopathy, approximately 72 hyperthyroidism and some 17 progressor patients. Whether ophthalmopathy could be predicted prospectively was tested in an independent validation cohort made up of approximately 19 hyperthyroidism patients plus 17 patients who later progressed to ophthalmopathy. After blood sampling, hyperthyroidism patients were treated with methimazole at a starting dose of 30 mg daily, and ophthalmopathy patients were treated with high-dose intravenous methylprednisolone. A discovery cohort of about a hundred patients, approximately 45 with Graves' ophthalmopathy and fewer than 65 with stable Graves' hyperthyroidism, was used to find distinguishing TCR V-J signatures. Thyroid tissue and blood T-cell repertoires from more than five Graves' hyperthyroidism patients were also compared in the study. General conclusions and limits of the study: Sample size was not statistically predetermined, and investigators were not blinded to group allocation. In cross-validation, a model built on a 13 V-J signature told ophthalmopathy apart from stable hyperthyroidism with approximately 90% sensitivity and about 81% specificity, and in testing the same model reached 80%/75%. In validation, the model predicted progression to ophthalmopathy with approximately 70% sensitivity and approximately 78% specificity, a median of 6.5 months before onset. Most expanded thyroid clonotypes (frequency above 0.001) were also found in blood, which suggests that blood repertoires may mirror thyroid immune responses.

A patient counted as having stable Graves' hyperthyroidism if no progression to ophthalmopathy occurred over 18 months of follow-up. Hyperthyroidism patients were aged 18 to 65 years and newly diagnosed, with disease duration of less than 2 months. Any patient with an uncontrolled infection, another autoimmune disease, pregnancy or lactation was excluded. Diagnoses were established on the basis of clinical symptoms, serum thyroxine and TRAb, thyroid ultrasound, and orbital computed tomography. Ficoll-Paque density gradient centrifugation was used to isolate PBMCs from around 10 ml of fresh peripheral blood. Total RNA was extracted using Trizol reagent, and RNA quality was assessed on an Agilent 2100 Bioanalyzer. TCR beta CDR3 regions were amplified from RNA transcripts. For the first round of RT-PCR on the TCR CDR3, the HTBI primer set was used together with the Qiagen OneStep RT-PCR kit. A second multiplex PCR round built the libraries, followed by size selection and purification. The libraries were sequenced on an Illumina HiSeq2000 using paired-end 100 bp reads. Processing in the source paper ran as follows. SOAPnuke was used to process the raw data, with reads discarded if the reads contained adapters or uncalled bases, had a mean Phred below 15, or lacked an exact constant-primer or identifier match. High-quality paired reads were merged with COPE v1.2.5, and unique nucleotide sequences were defined as clonotypes. MiTCR v1.1 was used to align the clonotypes against IMGT TRBV, TRBD and TRBJ reference segments. Only V-J combinations with frequency above 0.0001, covering 99% to 99.2% of repertoires, were analysed. The TCS score was defined as F50 (clonal expansion) divided by E x V (chaos), with BLOSUM62-based TCRdist calculated between CDR3 peptides within each V-J. Welch's t-statistics and random forest reduced just over 500 V-J features to about 13, which were used in a naive Bayes classifier (R e1071). Clones were called with MiXCR by TCRdb after fastp trimmed the public reads at Q25, and only in-frame beta chains were retained. Here each entry gathers all rows of one CDR3 protein and keeps the most common genes and DNA. TCRdb's processing, not the authors', yielded these V and J calls. This sample holds about 700,000 distinct CDR3 sequences; about 15% were observed only once. The ten largest clones represent 10% of the sample.

In the germline V gene, CDR1 corresponds to KGHSH and CDR2 to LQKENI. The CDR3 starts with the cysteine, ends with the phenylalanine, and has 14 residues. The read is trimmed to its CDR3 DNA, 42 bases read in frame from base 1. The V end loses 2 bases and the J end loses 8 bases, and a stretch of 12 bases separates them. At least ten counts were recorded for this clonotype. This receptor's antigen is unknown. No quality values exist for individual bases; no much larger clone is one base distant. This clonotype originated in a woman between 18 and 29 years old with Graves' hyperthyroidism. The chain employs TRBV18 and TRBJ2-2; a confident D gene designation cannot be given. The specimen sequenced was blood. The DNA sequence is given as TGTGCCAGCTCACCAACGACCCCCATGGGGGAGCTGTTTTTT. It is translated as CASSPTTPMGELFF.